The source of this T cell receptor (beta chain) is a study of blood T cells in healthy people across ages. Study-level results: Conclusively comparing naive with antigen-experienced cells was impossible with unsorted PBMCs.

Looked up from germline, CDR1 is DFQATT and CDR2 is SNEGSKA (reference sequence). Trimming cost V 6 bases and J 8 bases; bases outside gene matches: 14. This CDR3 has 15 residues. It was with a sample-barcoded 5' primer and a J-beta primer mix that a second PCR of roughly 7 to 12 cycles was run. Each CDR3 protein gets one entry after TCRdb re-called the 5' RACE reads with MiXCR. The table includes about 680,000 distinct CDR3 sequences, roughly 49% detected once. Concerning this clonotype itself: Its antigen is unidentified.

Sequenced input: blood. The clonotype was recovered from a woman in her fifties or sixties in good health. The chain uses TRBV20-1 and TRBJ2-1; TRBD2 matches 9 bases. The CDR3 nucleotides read TGCAGTGCCCCCCCTAGAGCGGGAGGTGGCGATGAGCAGTTCTTC. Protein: CSAPPRAGGGDEQFF.